This entry lists 15 T cell receptor beta chains sequenced from one sample in a study of Tregs in tolerant kidney transplant recipients. FACS sorting followed an approximately 6-day coculture of CFSE-labeled recipient PBMCs with irradiated graft donor PBMCs. Using immunoSEQ multiplex PCR, the repertoire was profiled, and TCRdb retains in-frame clones only, with some absent. This sample carries over 15,000 clones, around 50% of them seen once, and the ten largest clones take 3% to 3.5%. What these receptors recognize is not known. The source was CD4+ T cells from blood cultured with allogeneic cells, collected before the transplant. The receptors were gathered from a human patient who received a combined kidney and bone marrow transplant.

The rearrangement joins TRBV4-2 to TRBJ1-5, with a possible D match to TRBD1 (6 bases). This CDR3 spans 16 amino acids. The germline CDR1 and CDR2 sequences are LGHNA and YNFKEQ. Trimming left V 0 bases short and J 6 bases short, with 15 bases between. CDR3 amino acids: CASSQEGQGLGQPQHF. The CDR3 region has the DNA TGTGCCAGCAGCCAAGAAGGCCAGGGGTTAGGTCAGCCCCAGCATTTT.

This clone was seen a handful of times. The chain links TRBV28 to TRBJ1-2, with TRBD1 as a possible D gene (6 bases). Per germline, CDR1 MDHEN and CDR2 SYDVKM. V was shortened by 1 base and J by 6 bases, with 9 bases between the two germline ends. The CDR3 extends over 13 amino acids. In DNA form, the CDR3 reads TGTGCCAGCAGTTTATATCCAGGGGATGGCTACACCTTC. The encoded protein is CASSLYPGDGYTF.

As DNA, the CDR3 is TGCAGTGCTTCAAAGAACACTGAAGCTTTCTTT. It encodes CSASKNTEAFF. This chain joins TRBV20-1 and TRBJ1-1; D remains ambiguous. The germline gives CDR1 DFQATT, CDR2 SNEGSKA (reference sequence). Between the trimmed V and J ends, which lost 5 bases and 1 base, there was a span of 5 bases. This CDR3 is 11 amino acids long.

The V and J genes are TRBV7-2 and TRBJ2-2; no definite D call. The CDR3 is 14 residues long. The germline CDR1 and CDR2 sequences are SGHTA and FQGNSA. V dropped 5 bases and J dropped 1 base, with 8 bases sitting between them. CDR3 nucleotide sequence: TGTGCCAGCAGCATTACATGGAACACCGGGGAGCTGTTTTTT. Translating gives CASSITWNTGELFF. The full variable domain, in which reference TRBV7-2 and TRBJ2-2 provide the parts outside the CDR3, is GAGVSQSPSNKVTEKGKDVELRCDPISGHTALYWYRQSLGQGLEFLIYFQGNSAPDKSGLPSDRFSAERTGGSVSTLTIQRTQQEDSAVYLCASSITWNTGELFFGEGSRLTVL.

The chain couples TRBV15 to TRBJ2-1, with 7 bases lining up with TRBD1. Germline trimming cut 3 bases from V and 0 bases from J; bases unmatched to any gene: 11. Germline loops: CDR1 LNHNV, CDR2 YYDKDF (reference sequence). The CDR3 runs to 18 residues. CDR3: CATSRDIPTGSSYNEQFF. DNA of the CDR3: TGTGCCACCAGCAGGGATATCCCGACAGGGAGCTCCTACAATGAGCAGTTCTTC.

The CDR3 protein is CASSKRVSYEQYF. The CDR3 nucleotides are TGTGCCAGCAGTAAGCGGGTCTCCTACGAGCAGTACTTC. The genes are TRBV11-3 and TRBJ2-7; a weak D match, TRBD2 (6 bases). Germline V gene sequence: CDR1 SGHNT, CDR2 YENEEA. The CDR3 length is 13 residues. Trimming removed 6 bases at V and 0 bases at J, with 9 bases between.

CDR3 bases: TGTGCCAGCAGCGTAGGGTTGACAGGGGGCAATTTGGAGACCCAGTACTTC. Encoded protein: CASSVGLTGGNLETQYF. The V call is TRBV9, the J call TRBJ2-5; 10 bases agree with TRBD1. This CDR3 has 17 residues. CDR1 and CDR2 from the germline V gene are SGDLS and YYNGEE. V trimming: 0 bases; J trimming: 5 bases; junction bases outside the gene matches: 10.

This sequence joins TRBV15 and TRBJ1-5, with a tentative D call TRBD1 (6 bases). With 1 base removed from V and 3 bases from J, the gap between germline ends came to 7 bases. Germline values: CDR1 LNHNV, CDR2 YYDKDF (reference sequence). The CDR3 contains 14 residues. DNA for the CDR3: TGTGCCACCAGCAGAGGGGGGCACAATCAGCCCCAGCATTTT. This gives the protein CATSRGGHNQPQHF.

In its sample, this clone ranks as medium-sized. The chain uses TRBV7-3 and TRBJ2-3; 15 bases align to TRBD2. This CDR3 has 16 amino acids. The germline gives CDR1 SGHTA, CDR2 FQGTGA. With 4 bases clipped from V and 5 bases from J, the junction kept 4 bases outside the gene matches. The DNA for the CDR3 is TGTGCCAGCAGCTACGGGACTAGCGGGGGGTTAGATACGCAGTATTTT. Amino acid sequence: CASSYGTSGGLDTQYF.

This clone was observed a handful of times. The V and J genes are TRBV18 and TRBJ1-2; 10 bases are shared with TRBD1. V shed 0 bases and J 6 bases; nucleotides not matched to a gene: 7. CDR3 length: 16 residues. CDR1 KGHSH and CDR2 LQKENI come from the germline V gene. The CDR3 protein is CASSPPRQGAIDGYTF. The DNA for the CDR3 is TGTGCCAGCTCACCACCTAGACAGGGGGCGATCGATGGCTACACCTTC.

The chain links TRBV28 to TRBJ1-5, with a possible D match to TRBD1 (6 bases). Germline assignment: CDR1 MDHEN and CDR2 SYDVKM. Trimming took 6 bases from V and 2 from J, leaving 17 bases between them. The length of the CDR3 is 16 residues. CDR3 sequence: CASRPGQWVGNQPQHF. The CDR3 coding sequence is TGTGCCAGCAGACCTGGACAGTGGGTCGGCAATCAGCCCCAGCATTTT.

Notes on this clone: This specimen includes other DNA sequences encoding the same CDR3. V is TRBV18 and J is TRBJ1-6, with D unresolved. Deletions cut 6 bases from V and 8 bases from J, with 14 bases between. CDR3 length: 14 residues. Germline V CDR1 and CDR2: KGHSH, LQKENI. The DNA of the CDR3 is TGTGCCAGCTCCCTGGGGAGCGACCATTCACCCCTCCACTTT. It yields the protein CASSLGSDHSPLHF.

V and J are TRBV7-2 and TRBJ2-7; TRBD2 is a possible D gene (6 bases). V shed 5 bases and J shed 5 bases, with 13 bases lying between them. CDR1 is SGHTA and CDR2 is FQGNSA in the germline V gene. The CDR3 has 13 residues. Here the CDR3 reads CASSLPWGDEQYF. As DNA, the CDR3 is TGTGCCAGCAGCCTACCATGGGGGGACGAGCAGTACTTC.

V usage is TRBV11-2 and J usage is TRBJ2-7, with 10 bases fitting TRBD2. The CDR3 runs 16 residues. V dropped 4 bases and J dropped 3; count of bases not matched to a gene: 9. The V gene's germline CDR1 is SGHAT and CDR2 FQNNGV. In DNA form, the CDR3 reads TGTGCCAGCAGCTCCGCCGGGACTAGCGAATTCTACGAGCAGTACTTC. It codes for CASSSAGTSEFYEQYF.

This clone was observed a few times. This rearrangement joins TRBV4-1 to TRBJ1-6, with 8 positions matching TRBD1. The CDR3 has 15 amino acids. From germline, CDR1 is MGHRA and CDR2 YSYEKL. The ends lost 4 bases at V and 7 bases at J; junction bases unmatched: 6. CDR3 sequence reads: CASSRQDRANSPLHF. In nucleotides, the CDR3 is TGCGCCAGCAGCCGGCAGGACAGGGCGAATTCACCCCTCCACTTT.